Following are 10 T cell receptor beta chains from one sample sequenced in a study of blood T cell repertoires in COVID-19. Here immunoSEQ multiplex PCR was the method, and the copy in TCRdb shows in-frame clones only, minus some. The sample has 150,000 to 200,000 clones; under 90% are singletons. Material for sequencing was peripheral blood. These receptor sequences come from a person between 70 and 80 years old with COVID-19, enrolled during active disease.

The CDR3 loop is CASSYSRGSGYTF. The CDR3 bases are TGTGCCAGCAGTTACTCCAGGGGGAGCGGCTACACCTTC. The V and J genes are TRBV6-5 and TRBJ1-2, with 7 bases identical to TRBD1. The CDR3 extends over 13 amino acids. CDR1 and CDR2 from the germline V gene are MNHEY and SVGAGI. V dropped 0 bases and J dropped 8; count of bases not matched to a gene: 3.

DNA for the CDR3: TGTGCCAGCTCAGCAACCGGAGAGACTATGAACACTGAAGCTTTCTTT. Its translation: CASSATGETMNTEAFF. V usage is TRBV18 and J usage is TRBJ1-1, with D unclear. This CDR3 region has 16 residues. Trimming left V 5 bases short and J 0 bases short, with 16 bases between. Germline-derived CDR1 and CDR2 are KGHSH and LQKENI.

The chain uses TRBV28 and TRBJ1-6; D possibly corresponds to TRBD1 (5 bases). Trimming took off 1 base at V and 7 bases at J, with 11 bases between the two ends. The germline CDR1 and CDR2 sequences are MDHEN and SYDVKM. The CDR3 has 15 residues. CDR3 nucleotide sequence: TGTGCCAGCAGTTTATCCCCTGGGGGGAATTCACCCCTCCACTTT. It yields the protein CASSLSPGGNSPLHF.

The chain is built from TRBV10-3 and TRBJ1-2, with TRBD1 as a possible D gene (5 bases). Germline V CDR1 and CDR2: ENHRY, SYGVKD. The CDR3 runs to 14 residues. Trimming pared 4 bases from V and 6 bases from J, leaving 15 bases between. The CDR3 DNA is TGTGCCATCAGTGTCGTTAGCGGGACGGATGGCTACACCTTC. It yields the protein CAISVVSGTDGYTF.

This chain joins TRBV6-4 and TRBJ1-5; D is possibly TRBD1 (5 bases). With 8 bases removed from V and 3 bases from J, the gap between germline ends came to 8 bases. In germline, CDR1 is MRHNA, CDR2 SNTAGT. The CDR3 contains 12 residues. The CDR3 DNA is TGTGCCAGCCACAGGTCCAATCAGCCCCAGCATTTT. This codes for CASHRSNQPQHF.

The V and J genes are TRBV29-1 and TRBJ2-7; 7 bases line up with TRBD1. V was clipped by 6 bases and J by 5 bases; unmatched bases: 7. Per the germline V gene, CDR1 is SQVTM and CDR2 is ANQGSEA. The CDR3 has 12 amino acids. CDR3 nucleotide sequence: TGCAGCGTGACCACAGGGGTACACGAGCAGTACTTC. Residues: CSVTTGVHEQYF.

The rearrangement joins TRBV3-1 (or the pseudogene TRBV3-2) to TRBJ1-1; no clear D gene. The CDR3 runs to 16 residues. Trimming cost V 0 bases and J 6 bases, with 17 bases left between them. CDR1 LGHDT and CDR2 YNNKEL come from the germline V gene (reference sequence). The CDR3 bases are TGTGCCAGCAGCCAAGATTTGGCGGGGTTGGGGTCTGAAGCTTTCTTT. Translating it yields CASSQDLAGLGSEAFF.

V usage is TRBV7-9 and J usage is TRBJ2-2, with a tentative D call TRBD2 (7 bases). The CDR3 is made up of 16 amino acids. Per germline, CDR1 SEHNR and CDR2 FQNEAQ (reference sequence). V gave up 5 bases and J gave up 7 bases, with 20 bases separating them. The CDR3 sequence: CASSQGGALRGGELFF. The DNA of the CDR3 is TGTGCCAGCAGCCAAGGGGGGGCACTCCGGGGCGGGGAGCTGTTTTTT. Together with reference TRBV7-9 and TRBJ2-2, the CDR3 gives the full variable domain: DTGVSQNPRHKITKRGQNVTFRCDPISEHNRLYWYRQTLGQGPEFLTYFQNEAQLEKSRLLSDRFSAERPKGSFSTLEIQRTEQGDSAMYLCASSQGGALRGGELFFGEGSRLTVL.

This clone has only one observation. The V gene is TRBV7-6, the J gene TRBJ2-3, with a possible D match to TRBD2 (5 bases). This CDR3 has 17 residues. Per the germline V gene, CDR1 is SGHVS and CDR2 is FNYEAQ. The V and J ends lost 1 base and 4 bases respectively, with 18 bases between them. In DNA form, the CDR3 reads TGTGCCAGCAGCTTAGGCCTCGGAGGTGCGGCGGCAGATACGCAGTATTTT. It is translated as CASSLGLGGAAADTQYF.

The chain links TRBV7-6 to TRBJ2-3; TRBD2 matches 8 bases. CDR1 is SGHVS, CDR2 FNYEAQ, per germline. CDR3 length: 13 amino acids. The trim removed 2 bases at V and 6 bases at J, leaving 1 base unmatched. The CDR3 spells CASSLSGGDTQYF. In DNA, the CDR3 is TGTGCCAGCAGCTTATCGGGAGGGGATACGCAGTATTTT.